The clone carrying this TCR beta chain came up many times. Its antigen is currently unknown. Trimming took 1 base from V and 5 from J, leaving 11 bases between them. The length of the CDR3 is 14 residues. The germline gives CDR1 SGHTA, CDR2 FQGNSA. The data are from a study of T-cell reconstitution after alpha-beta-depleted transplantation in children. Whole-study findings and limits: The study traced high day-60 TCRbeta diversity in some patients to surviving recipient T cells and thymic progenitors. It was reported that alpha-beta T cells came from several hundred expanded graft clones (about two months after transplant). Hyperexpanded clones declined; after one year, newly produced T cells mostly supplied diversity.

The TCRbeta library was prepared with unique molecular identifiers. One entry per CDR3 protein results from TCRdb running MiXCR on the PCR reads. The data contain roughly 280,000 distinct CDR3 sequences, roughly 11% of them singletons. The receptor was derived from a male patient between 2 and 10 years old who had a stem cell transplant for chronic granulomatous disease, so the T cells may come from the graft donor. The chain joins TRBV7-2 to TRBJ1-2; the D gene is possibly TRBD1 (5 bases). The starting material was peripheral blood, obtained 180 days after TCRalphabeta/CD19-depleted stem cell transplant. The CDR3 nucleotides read TGTGCCAGCAGCTTAGGGTCAGGGCGGTATGGCTACACCTTC. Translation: CASSLGSGRYGYTF.